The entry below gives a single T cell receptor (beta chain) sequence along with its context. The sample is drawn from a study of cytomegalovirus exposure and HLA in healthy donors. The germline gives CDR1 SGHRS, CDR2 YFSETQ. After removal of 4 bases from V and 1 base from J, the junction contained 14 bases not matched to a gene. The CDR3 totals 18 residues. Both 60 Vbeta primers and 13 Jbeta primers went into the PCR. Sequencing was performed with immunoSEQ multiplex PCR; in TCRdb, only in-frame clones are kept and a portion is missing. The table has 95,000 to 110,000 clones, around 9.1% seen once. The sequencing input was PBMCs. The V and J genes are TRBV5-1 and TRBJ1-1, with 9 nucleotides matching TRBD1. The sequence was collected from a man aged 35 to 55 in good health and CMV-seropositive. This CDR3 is CASSLSAQGARENTEAFF. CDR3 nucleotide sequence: TGCGCCAGCAGCCTATCTGCACAGGGGGCGCGGGAGAACACTGAAGCTTTCTTT.